A selection of T cell receptor beta chains follows, all from one sample in a study of cytomegalovirus exposure and HLA in healthy donors. Using immunoSEQ multiplex PCR, the repertoire was profiled, and TCRdb retains in-frame clones only, with some absent. The table includes over 150,000 clones, 65% to 75% detected once. The sample taken for sequencing was PBMCs. The source of these receptors is a man younger than 45 in good health and CMV-seronegative. The CDR3 runs from the conserved cysteine through the conserved F or W. The D gene is left open where the match is weak. Not every row has a clone size; where given, it reads once, few, many or a size class.

v_call	d_call	clone_size	j_call	cdr3_nt	cdr3_aa
TRBV5-6	TRBD1	once	TRBJ1-2	TGTGCCAGCAGACACGACAGGGGCTATGGCTACCCCTTC	CASRHDRGYGYPF
TRBV28	.	.	TRBJ2-7	TGTGCCAGCAGTTCGACAGTAAAACTCTACGAGCAGTACTTC	CASSSTVKLYEQYF
TRBV4-1	.	.	TRBJ2-3	TGCGCCAGCAGCCGATTTTGGGGGCCCGATACGCAGTATTTT	CASSRFWGPDTQYF
TRBV19	TRBD1	.	TRBJ1-1	TGTGCCAGTAGTATAGGACAGGGGGGGACTGAAGCTTTCTTT	CASSIGQGGTEAFF
TRBV5-1	TRBD1	.	TRBJ2-1	TGCGCCAGCAGCTCCGGGACAGGGTTTCGATGGTTCTTC	CASSSGTGFRWFF
TRBV14	.	.	TRBJ2-1	TGTGCCAGCAGCCAAGTACGAGGGCGGAATGAGCAGTTCTTC	CASSQVRGRNEQFF
TRBV5-1	TRBD2	.	TRBJ2-7	TGCGCCAGCAGCTTGGTGGTAGCGGGGGGTTACGAGCAGTACTTC	CASSLVVAGGYEQYF
TRBV19	TRBD1	few	TRBJ1-5	TGTGCCAGTAGTGAGACAGGGGATCAGCCCCAGCATTTT	CASSETGDQPQHF
TRBV30	TRBD1	.	TRBJ2-2	TGTGCCTGGAGGGGACCGGGACAGGGATTATCCGGGGAGCTGTTTTTT	CAWRGPGQGLSGELFF
TRBV6-1	.	.	TRBJ1-2	TGTGCCAGCAGAGACGCGGGACTCTTAGCGGGCTACACCTTC	CASRDAGLLAGYTF
TRBV5-4	.	.	TRBJ2-5	TGTGCCAGCAGCTTGGAGGAGAAAGAGACCCAGTACTTC	CASSLEEKETQYF
TRBV5-1	TRBD1	.	TRBJ1-6	TGCGCCAGCAGCGAATTATCCGGGACAGGGTCTAATTCACCCCTCCACTTT	CASSELSGTGSNSPLHF
TRBV9	.	.	TRBJ2-6	TGTGCCAGCAGCCTGACTCTACTGAGTTCTGGGGCCAACGTCCTGACTTTC	CASSLTLLSSGANVLTF
TRBV6-1	.	.	TRBJ2-5	TGTGCCAGCAGTTTGTCTGGGGGAGGTGGTGAGACCCAGTACTTC	CASSLSGGGGETQYF
TRBV7-3	.	.	TRBJ1-1	TGTGCCAGCAGCTTAACGGGGGCCGGCACTGAAGCTTTCTTT	CASSLTGAGTEAFF
TRBV10-1	.	few	TRBJ1-2	TGCGCCAGCGGCCCACCAGGGGATGGCTACACCTTC	CASGPPGDGYTF
TRBV7-8	.	.	TRBJ1-5	TGTGCCAGCAGCGCCGGGACAAATCAGCCCCAGCATTTT	CASSAGTNQPQHF
TRBV2	TRBD1	.	TRBJ2-3	TGTGCCAGCGGGATCGGACAGGGAACAGATACGCAGTATTTT	CASGIGQGTDTQYF
TRBV10-1	.	.	TRBJ2-7	TGCGCCAGCGGGCCGCAGGGGGGTGCCCACGAGCAGTACTTC	CASGPQGGAHEQYF
TRBV5-1	.	.	TRBJ2-5	TGCGCCAGCAGCTTTGCAGGGCAGGCGGGGGAGACCCAGTACTTC	CASSFAGQAGETQYF
TRBV5-4	TRBD1	.	TRBJ1-4	TGTGCCAGCAGCCCCCGGACAGGGAGGGATGAAAAACTGTTTTTT	CASSPRTGRDEKLFF
TRBV6-4	TRBD1	.	TRBJ1-5	TGTGCCAGCAGTGACAGTGAAACAGGGGGCAATCAGCCCCAGCATTTT	CASSDSETGGNQPQHF
TRBV5-1	TRBD1	.	TRBJ2-7	TGCGCCAGCAGCTCGACAGGGGTCTACGAGCAGTACTTC	CASSSTGVYEQYF
TRBV1	.	few	TRBJ1-2	TGCACCAGCAGCCGAGGAGAGGGGACAACCTATGGCTACACCTTC	CTSSRGEGTTYGYTF
TRBV7-2	.	.	TRBJ2-7	TGTGCCAGCAGCTCAGACAGCGAGCAGTACTTC	CASSSDSEQYF
TRBV19	TRBD2	.	TRBJ2-5	TGTGCCAGTAGTATAGTAGCGGGGGGTGGAGAGACCCAGTACTTC	CASSIVAGGGETQYF
TRBV30	TRBD1	.	TRBJ1-1	TGTGCCTGGAACAGGGGGCCAGAAGCTTTCTTT	CAWNRGPEAFF
TRBV4-1	.	.	TRBJ2-5	TGCGCCAGCAGCCACCCTAGCGAACAAGAGACCCAGTACTTC	CASSHPSEQETQYF
TRBV6-1	.	.	TRBJ2-7	TGTGCCAGCAGGGGCTTCGTCCGGGACAACTACGAGCAGTACTTC	CASRGFVRDNYEQYF
TRBV5-1	.	.	TRBJ2-7	TGCGCCAGCAGCTTGAGGCAGGCGGGGTACGAGCAGTACTTC	CASSLRQAGYEQYF
TRBV9	.	.	TRBJ1-1	TGTGCCAGCAGCGTAGGTGTCACACCGAACACTGAAGCTTTCTTT	CASSVGVTPNTEAFF
TRBV4-2	.	.	TRBJ1-1	TGTGCCAGCAGCCAGATACGATCACAGGGAGAGGAAGCTTTCTTT	CASSQIRSQGEEAFF
TRBV6-6	.	.	TRBJ2-7	TGTGCCAGCACCGACTCCTACGAGCAGTACTTC	CASTDSYEQYF
TRBV11-2	.	few	TRBJ2-1	TGTGCCAGCAGCTTGGAGTGGGGGCCCCTCAATGAGCAGTTCTTC	CASSLEWGPLNEQFF
TRBV6-6	.	.	TRBJ1-2	.	CASSSSGEFSGYTF